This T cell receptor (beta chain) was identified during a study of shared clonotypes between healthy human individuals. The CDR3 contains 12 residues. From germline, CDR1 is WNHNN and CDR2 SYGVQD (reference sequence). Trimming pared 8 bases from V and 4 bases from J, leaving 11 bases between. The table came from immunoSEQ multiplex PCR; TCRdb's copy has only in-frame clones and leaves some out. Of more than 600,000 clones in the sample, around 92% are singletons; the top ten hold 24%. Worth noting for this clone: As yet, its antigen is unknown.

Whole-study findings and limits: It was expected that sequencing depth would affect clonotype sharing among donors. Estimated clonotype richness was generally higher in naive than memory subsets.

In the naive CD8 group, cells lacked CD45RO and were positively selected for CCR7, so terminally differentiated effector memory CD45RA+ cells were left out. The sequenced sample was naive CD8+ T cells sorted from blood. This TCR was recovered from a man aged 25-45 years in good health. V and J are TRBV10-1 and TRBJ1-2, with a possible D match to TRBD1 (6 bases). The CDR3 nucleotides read TGCGCCAGCCTCAGGGGAGGCTATGGCTACACCTTC. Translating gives CASLRGGYGYTF.